Detailed here is one T cell receptor (beta chain). Some clones are missing from TCRdb's copy, which holds only in-frame ones; the method was immunoSEQ multiplex PCR. The sample includes about 150,000 clones, 90% to 95% of them seen just once. The data were obtained in a study of control samples from healthy donors and cancer patients. V lost 3 bases and J lost 2, with 10 bases in between. This CDR3 is 14 amino acids long. Germline lookup yields CDR1 KGHSH and CDR2 LQKENI. The source is a woman between 40 and 50 years old in good health. The source material was blood. The V call is TRBV18, the J call TRBJ1-2; TRBD1 is a possible D gene (6 bases). This CDR3 reads CASSPQQGNYGYTF. The CDR3 DNA follows: TGTGCCAGCTCACCCCAACAGGGAAACTATGGCTACACCTTC.